This T cell receptor beta chain appears in the sequencing data of a study of blood T cell repertoires in COVID-19. TCRdb's copy holds only in-frame clones and misses some; the assay was immunoSEQ multiplex PCR. The sample comprises more than 100,000 clones, 87% of which are singletons, and 2% to 2.5% rests with the top ten. Germline lookup yields CDR1 KGHSH and CDR2 LQKENI. The CDR3 has 12 residues. The ends were cut back, 4 bases at V and 9 bases at J, with 10 bases in the middle. The V and J genes are TRBV18 and TRBJ2-1, with D unresolved. Input material: peripheral blood. This TCR was sampled from a man between 45 and 60 years old with active COVID-19. This CDR3 reads CASSLAQREQFF. CDR3 DNA: TGTGCCAGCTCACTAGCCCAGCGTGAGCAGTTCTTC. Variable domain in full (rest from reference TRBV18 and TRBJ2-1): NAGVMQNPRHLVRRRGQEARLRCSPMKGHSHVYWYRQLPEEGLKFMVYLQKENIIDESGMPKERFSAEFPKEGPSILRIQQVVRGDSAAYFCASSLAQREQFFGPGTRLTVL.